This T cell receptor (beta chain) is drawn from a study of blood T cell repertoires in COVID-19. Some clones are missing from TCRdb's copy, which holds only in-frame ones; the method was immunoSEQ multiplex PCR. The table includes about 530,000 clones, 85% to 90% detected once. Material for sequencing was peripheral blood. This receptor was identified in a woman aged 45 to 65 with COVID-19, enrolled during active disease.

In DNA, the CDR3 is TGTGCCAGCAGTAACCCCTGGACAGGGGGCAATCAGCCCCAGCATTTT. It is translated as CASSNPWTGGNQPQHF. This chain connects TRBV2 to TRBJ1-5, with 9 bases lining up with TRBD1. The CDR3 is 16 amino acids. Losses at the gene ends were 5 bases for V and 2 bases for J; bases not matched to a gene: 7. Looked up from germline, CDR1 is SNHLY and CDR2 is FYNNEI.